The clone carrying this T cell receptor beta chain was found once. The antigen is not known. V was clipped by 4 bases and J by 4 bases; unmatched bases: 7. This CDR3 spans 15 amino acids. Germline V gene lookup returns CDR1 MNHEY and CDR2 SMNVEV (reference sequence). The source of the sample is a study of cytomegalovirus exposure and HLA in healthy donors. Study at large: The same platform as the roughly 630 first-cohort repertoires was used for the 110 or so validation repertoires, a later analysis reported. Findings and limits, study-wide: In vitro checks showed that a few CMV-associated chains really do target CMV antigens. Researchers catalogued about 150 TCR beta chains as cytomegalovirus-associated. High sensitivity and specificity were reportedly achieved when the classifier diagnosed cytomegalovirus status.

The method was immunoSEQ multiplex PCR; TCRdb's version includes in-frame clones alone and lacks a portion of them. The sample includes about 150,000 clones, about 88% of them seen just once. The chain is built from TRBV27 and TRBJ2-5, with TRBD1 matching 9 bases. Material: PBMCs. This TCR was sampled from a woman younger than 30 in good health and CMV-seropositive. CDR3 sequence reads: CASSSEQGALETQYF. DNA of the CDR3: TGTGCCAGCAGTTCCGAACAGGGGGCATTAGAGACCCAGTACTTC.